This T cell receptor beta chain appears in the sequencing data of a study of T cells in Graves' hyperthyroidism and ophthalmopathy. Progressors' blood was drawn at hyperthyroidism diagnosis, before ophthalmopathy symptoms. This clonotype was seen at least ten times. Antigen specificity is unknown. Findings of the study overall: Most thyroid clonotypes expanded above 0.001 were also detected in blood.

The CDR3 regions of TCR beta were amplified from RNA transcripts. The HTBI primer set drove a first-round RT-PCR of the TCR CDR3. One entry per CDR3 protein, called by TCRdb with MiXCR from the multiplex PCR reads. This sample yields roughly 380,000 distinct CDR3 sequences, of which approximately 13% are seen a single time; around 21% belongs to the top ten. Germline V CDR1 and CDR2: SNHLY, FYNNEI. There are 13 residues in the CDR3. The V end was cut by 8 bases, the J end by 5 bases, with 13 bases between. V is TRBV2 and J is TRBJ1-5; a weak D match, TRBD1 (6 bases). The TCR was taken from a man in his thirties or forties with Graves' hyperthyroidism that later progressed to Graves' ophthalmopathy. Sequences were obtained from blood. CDR3 loop: CASGMGAYQPQHF. The CDR3 DNA is TGTGCCAGCGGAATGGGGGCTTATCAGCCCCAGCATTTT.